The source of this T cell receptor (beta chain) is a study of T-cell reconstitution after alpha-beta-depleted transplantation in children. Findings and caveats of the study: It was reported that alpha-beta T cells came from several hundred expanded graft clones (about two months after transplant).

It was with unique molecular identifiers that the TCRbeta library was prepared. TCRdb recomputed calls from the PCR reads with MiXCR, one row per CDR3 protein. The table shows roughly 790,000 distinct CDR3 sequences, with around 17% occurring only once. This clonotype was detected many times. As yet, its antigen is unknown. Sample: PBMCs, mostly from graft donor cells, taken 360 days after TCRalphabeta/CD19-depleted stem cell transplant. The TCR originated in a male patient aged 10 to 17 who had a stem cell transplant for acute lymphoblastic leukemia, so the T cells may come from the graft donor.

Here the CDR3 reads CASSSRLEHEQFF. The DNA for the CDR3 is TGTGCCAGCAGCTCGCGGCTAGAACATGAGCAGTTCTTC. The J gene is TRBJ2-1, the V gene TRBV11-3; the D is unclear. The V end lost 4 bases, the J end lost 8 bases, and 12 bases lay between the germline ends. CDR3 length equals 13 residues. In germline, CDR1 is SGHNT, CDR2 YENEEA.